The rows below give T cell receptor beta chains drawn from one sample of a study of shared clonotypes between healthy human individuals. Sequencing was performed with immunoSEQ multiplex PCR; in TCRdb, only in-frame clones are kept and a portion is missing. The table includes roughly 1 million clones, approximately 70% detected once. The sequenced sample consisted of memory CD4+ T cells sorted from blood. The receptor set was obtained from a man between 18 and 29 years old in good health. The CDR3 runs from the conserved cysteine through the conserved F or W. The D gene is left open where the match is weak. Clone size is not always given. Where it is, it says once, few, many or a class for expanded clones.

>NA|TRBV5-6|few|19|TRBJ1-3
TGTGCCAGCAGCTTGCTCTGGGCTGGACCCCTGAGCTCTGGAAACACCATATATTTT
CASSLLWAGPLSSGNTIYF
>NA|TRBV29-1|NA|12|TRBJ1-2
TGCAGCGTTGAACGCAATAACTATGGCTACACCTTC
CSVERNNYGYTF
>NA|TRBV19|NA|16|TRBJ1-3
TGTGCCAGTAGTGGCTCCCGGGGGATCTCTGGAAACACCATATATTTT
CASSGSRGISGNTIYF
>NA|TRBV28|NA|13|TRBJ2-4
TGTGCCAGCAGTTTGACAGCCAAAAACATTCAGTACTTC
CASSLTAKNIQYF
>NA|TRBV11-2|NA|17|TRBJ1-6
TGTGCCAGCAGCTTAATTAAGGGGGGCCCCTATAATTCACCCCTCCACTTT
CASSLIKGGPYNSPLHF
>NA|TRBV30|NA|12|TRBJ2-1
TGTGCCTGGAGTCCCCAAGGTAATGAGCAGTTCTTC
CAWSPQGNEQFF
>TRBD1|TRBV6-1|many|14|TRBJ1-2
TGTGCCAGCAGTCCCTCAGGGGGAACCGATGGCTACACCTTC
CASSPSGGTDGYTF
>NA|TRBV4-2|NA|15|TRBJ2-7
TGTGCCAGCAGCCAAGGTTGGGGGAGCTCCTACGAGCAGTACTTC
CASSQGWGSSYEQYF
>NA|TRBV5-1|NA|12|TRBJ2-1
TGCGCCAGCAGCCTGGGGTTAGAGGAGCAGTTCTTC
CASSLGLEEQFF
>TRBD2|TRBV4-3|NA|18|TRBJ2-1
TGCGCCAGCAGCTCGAAACTAGCGGGAGGAAGCTCCTACAATGAGCAGTTCTTC
CASSSKLAGGSSYNEQFF
>TRBD2|TRBV11-2|NA|17|TRBJ2-3
TGTGCCAGCAGCCCATTAGCGGGAACCCCCGGGGGAGATACGCAGTATTTT
CASSPLAGTPGGDTQYF
>NA|TRBV7-6|NA|14|TRBJ2-7
TGTGCCAGCAGCCCCAGCACCCCGACCTACGAGCAGTACTTC
CASSPSTPTYEQYF
>NA|TRBV6-1|NA|14|TRBJ2-5
TGTGCCAGCAGTGCTCTACAGAGACAAGAGACCCAGTACTTC
CASSALQRQETQYF
>NA|TRBV27|NA|15|TRBJ1-3
TGTGCCAGCAGTTTAACGGCAAACTCTGGAAACACCATATATTTT
CASSLTANSGNTIYF
>NA|TRBV29-1|few|12|TRBJ1-1
TGCAGCGTTGCGAGAATGAACACTGAAGCTTTCTTT
CSVARMNTEAFF
>TRBD1|TRBV2|NA|16|TRBJ2-7
TGTGCCAGCAGTGAACCAGAGGACAGGAACTCCTACGAGCAGTACTTC
CASSEPEDRNSYEQYF
>NA|TRBV20-1|NA|11|TRBJ2-1
TGCAGTGCTCCGAAGAGGGATGAGCAGTTCTTC
CSAPKRDEQFF
>NA|TRBV2|NA|12|TRBJ2-5
TGTGCCAGCAGTGTTCTCCAAGAGACCCAGTACTTC
CASSVLQETQYF
>NA|TRBV30|NA|13|TRBJ1-4
TGTGCCTGGAGTTTTGGGGTTGGGGAAAAACTGTTTTTT
CAWSFGVGEKLFF
>NA|TRBV6-1|NA|14|TRBJ1-1
TGTGCCAGCAGTGAGACCAGAATGAACACTGAAGCTTTCTTT
CASSETRMNTEAFF
>NA|TRBV7-8|NA|15|TRBJ2-1
TGTGCCAGCAGCTTAAGGGGTCAGTACGACAATGAGCAGTTCTTC
CASSLRGQYDNEQFF
>NA|TRBV14|NA|15|TRBJ2-1
TGTGCCAGCAGCCCCCAAGGAGGGTCCTACAATGAGCAGTTCTTC
CASSPQGGSYNEQFF
>NA|TRBV19|NA|15|TRBJ1-2
TGTGCCAGCCTTCCGACAGACAGCTTAAATTATGGCTACACCTTC
CASLPTDSLNYGYTF
>TRBD1|TRBV2|NA|15|TRBJ2-5
TGTGCCAGCAGTGCTCAGGGGGCGGTTATAGAGACCCAGTACTTC
CASSAQGAVIETQYF
>TRBD2|TRBV5-6|NA|17|TRBJ2-3
TGTGCCAGCACCGGGGCTAGCGGGAACCTGGGCACAGATACGCAGTATTTT
CASTGASGNLGTDTQYF
>NA|TRBV7-2|NA|13|TRBJ2-4
TGTGCCAGCAGCTTAGTTGAGAGAAACATTCAGTACTTC
CASSLVERNIQYF
>NA|TRBV6-1|NA|14|TRBJ2-6
TGTGCCAGCTTCAGGGGCTCTGGGGCCAACGTCCTGACTTTC
CASFRGSGANVLTF
>TRBD1|TRBV6-6|NA|14|TRBJ1-5
TGTGCCAGCAGTCCTGGGACAGTCAATCAGCCCCAGCATTTT
CASSPGTVNQPQHF
>NA|TRBV25-1|many|15|TRBJ2-2
TGTGCCAGCAGTCAAGTCGGGGGTACCGCCGGGGAGCTGTTTTTT
CASSQVGGTAGELFF
>TRBD2|TRBV7-9|once|17|TRBJ2-7
TGTGCCAGCAGCTCCAGACTAGCGGGAGGGCCAGGGTACGAGCAGTACTTC
CASSSRLAGGPGYEQYF
>NA|TRBV5-1|NA|13|TRBJ2-5
TGCGCCAGCGGCCGAGGGGGGCCGGAGACCCAGTACTTC
CASGRGGPETQYF
>TRBD1|TRBV7-9|NA|14|TRBJ1-4
TGTGCCAGCAGCTCCGGACAGGGCGGCGAAAAACTGTTTTTT
CASSSGQGGEKLFF
>NA|TRBV14|NA|15|TRBJ2-2
TGTGCCAGCAGCCAAGATTTCCCCCCCGCCGGGGAGCTGTTTTTT
CASSQDFPPAGELFF
>NA|TRBV5-1|NA|13|TRBJ1-1
TGCGCCAGTAACCAGGGGTCGAACACTGAAGCTTTCTTT
CASNQGSNTEAFF
>TRBD1|TRBV28|NA|15|TRBJ2-7
TGTGCCAGCAGTTCGTCGCCCGGGACAGGCTACGAGCAGTACTTC
CASSSSPGTGYEQYF
>NA|TRBV10-3|NA|14|TRBJ2-5
TGTGCCATCAGGGCTGGGGGGGCGCAAGAGACCCAGTACTTC
CAIRAGGAQETQYF
>NA|TRBV29-1|many|14|TRBJ1-5
TGCAGCGTGATTCTCGGGGCTGGGAATCAGCCCCAGCATTTT
CSVILGAGNQPQHF
>TRBD1|TRBV4-1|NA|12|TRBJ1-1
TGCGCCAGCAGCCCACGGGACAGGTGGGCTTTCTTT
CASSPRDRWAFF
>TRBD1|TRBV7-8|NA|13|TRBJ1-2
TGTGCCAGCAGCCCAGGGGGGGGCCATGGCTACACCTTC
CASSPGGGHGYTF
>NA|TRBV5-4|NA|14|TRBJ1-4
TGTGCCAGCAGTCTGGGGGCAACTAATGAAAAACTGTTTTTT
CASSLGATNEKLFF
>NA|TRBV6-4|few|12|TRBJ2-5
TGTGCCAGCTTAGGGGGTGAGGAGACCCAGTACTTC
CASLGGEETQYF
>NA|TRBV14|once|13|TRBJ2-6
TGTGCCAGCAGCCAAGCTGGGGCCAACGTCCTGACTTTC
CASSQAGANVLTF
>NA|TRBV2|few|14|TRBJ1-3
TGTGCCAGCAGTGGACAGCTCTCTGGAAACACCATATATTTT
CASSGQLSGNTIYF
>NA|TRBV28|NA|13|TRBJ1-2
TGTGCCAGCAGTCCGGACCCTTTTAGGGGCTACACCTTC
CASSPDPFRGYTF
>NA|TRBV4-2|NA|12|TRBJ2-1
TGTGCCAGCAGCCCTTCAGCAAATGAGCAGTTCTTC
CASSPSANEQFF
>NA|TRBV5-1|NA|14|TRBJ2-1
TGCGCCAGCAGCTTGATGGGGGGGCCGGAGGAGCAGTTCTTC
CASSLMGGPEEQFF
>NA|TRBV6-6|NA|14|TRBJ1-3
TGTGCCAGCAGTTACCTTTCGAATGGAAACACCATATATTTT
CASSYLSNGNTIYF
>TRBD2|TRBV6-6|NA|15|TRBJ2-3
TGTGCCAGCAGCGCGGGGAGCGGGAGTCTTAATACGCAGTATTTT
CASSAGSGSLNTQYF
>NA|TRBV11-2|NA|14|TRBJ2-2
TGTGCCAGCAGCTTCAGGGGCGGTACCGGGGAGCTGTTTTTT
CASSFRGGTGELFF
>NA|TRBV2|NA|12|TRBJ2-1
TGTGCCAGCAGTGACCTGTACAATGAGCAGTTCTTC
CASSDLYNEQFF
>TRBD1|TRBV2|NA|15|TRBJ2-1
TGTGCCAGCAAAGTAGGGGGCAGCTCCTACAATGAGCAGTTCTTC
CASKVGGSSYNEQFF
>NA|TRBV5-5|NA|15|TRBJ1-6
TGTGCCAGCAGCTTGGAGGGGGGCAAGAACTCACCCCTCCACTTT
CASSLEGGKNSPLHF
>TRBD2|TRBV5-6|few|16|TRBJ2-1
TGTGCCAGCAGCCCTAGCGGGAGGGCCTTCTACAATGAGCAGTTCTTC
CASSPSGRAFYNEQFF